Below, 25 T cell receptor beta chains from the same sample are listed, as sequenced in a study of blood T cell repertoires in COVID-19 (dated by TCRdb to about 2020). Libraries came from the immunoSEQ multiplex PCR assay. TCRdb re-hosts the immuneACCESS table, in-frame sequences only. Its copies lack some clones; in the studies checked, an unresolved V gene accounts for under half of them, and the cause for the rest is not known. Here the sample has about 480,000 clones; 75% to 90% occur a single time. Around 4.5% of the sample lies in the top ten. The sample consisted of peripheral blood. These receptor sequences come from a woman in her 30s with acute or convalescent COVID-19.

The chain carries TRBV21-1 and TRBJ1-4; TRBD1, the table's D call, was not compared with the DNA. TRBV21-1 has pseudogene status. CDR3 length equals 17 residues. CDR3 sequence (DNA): TGTGCCAGCAGCAGTCCTCCCCGGACAGGGGTAAGGGAAAAACTGTTTTTT. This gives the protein CASSSPPRTGVREKLFF.

CDR3 protein: CASSKDRARDQPQHF. The CDR3 DNA reads TGTGCCAGCAGTAAGGACAGGGCTCGTGATCAGCCCCAGCATTTT. V and J are TRBV2 and TRBJ1-5, with 8 bases fitting TRBD1. CDR1 is SNHLY and CDR2 is FYNNEI in the germline V gene. The CDR3 runs 15 residues. V lost 5 bases, J lost 5 bases, and 8 bases stayed unmatched.

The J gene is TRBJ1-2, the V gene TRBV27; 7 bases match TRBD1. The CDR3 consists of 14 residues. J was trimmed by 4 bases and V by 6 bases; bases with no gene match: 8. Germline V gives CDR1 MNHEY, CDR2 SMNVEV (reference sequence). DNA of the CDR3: TGTGCCAGCAGCCCCCAGGGGGAGTTCTATGGCTACACCTTC. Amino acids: CASSPQGEFYGYTF.

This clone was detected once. The CDR3 reads CASRDRQETQYF. As DNA, the CDR3 is TGTGCCAGCAGGGACAGACAAGAGACCCAGTACTTC. The chain uses TRBV21-1 and TRBJ2-5; no check of the table's D call, TRBD1, against the DNA was made. TRBV21-1 is recorded as a pseudogene. This CDR3 is 12 amino acids long.

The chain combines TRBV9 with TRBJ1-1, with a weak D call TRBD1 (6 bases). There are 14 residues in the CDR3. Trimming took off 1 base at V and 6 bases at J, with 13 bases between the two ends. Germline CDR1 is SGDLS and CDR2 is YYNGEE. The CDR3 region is CASSVSSRTAEAFF. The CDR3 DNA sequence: TGTGCCAGCAGCGTATCCTCCAGGACAGCTGAAGCTTTCTTT.

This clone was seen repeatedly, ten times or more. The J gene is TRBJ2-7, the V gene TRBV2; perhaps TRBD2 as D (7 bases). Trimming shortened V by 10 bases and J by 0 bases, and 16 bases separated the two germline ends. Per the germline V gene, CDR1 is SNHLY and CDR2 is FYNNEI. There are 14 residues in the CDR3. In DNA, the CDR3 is TGTGCCACTCGACGGGGGGCCAGCTCCTACGAGCAGTACTTC. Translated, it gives CATRRGASSYEQYF.

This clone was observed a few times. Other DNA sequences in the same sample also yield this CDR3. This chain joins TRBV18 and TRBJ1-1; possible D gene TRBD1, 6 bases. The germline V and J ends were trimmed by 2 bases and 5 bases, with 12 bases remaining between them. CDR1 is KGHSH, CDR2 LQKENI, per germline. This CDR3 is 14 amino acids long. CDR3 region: CASSPTGSGTEAFF. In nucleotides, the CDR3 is TGTGCCAGCTCACCAACAGGGTCGGGGACTGAAGCTTTCTTT.

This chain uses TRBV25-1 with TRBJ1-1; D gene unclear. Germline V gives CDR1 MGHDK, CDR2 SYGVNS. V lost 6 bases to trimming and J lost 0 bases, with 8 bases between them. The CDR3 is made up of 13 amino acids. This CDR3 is CASSGSLNTEAFF. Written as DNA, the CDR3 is TGTGCCAGCAGCGGGAGTTTGAACACTGAAGCTTTCTTT. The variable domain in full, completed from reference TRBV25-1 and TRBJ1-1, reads EADIYQTPRYLVIGTGKKITLECSQTMGHDKMYWYQQDPGMELHLIHYSYGVNSTEKGDLSSESTVSRIRTEHFPLTLESARPSHTSQYLCASSGSLNTEAFFGQGTRLTVV.

The CDR3 DNA reads as TGTGCCAGCAGCCCGACTAGCTCCTACAATGAGCAGTTCTTC. The encoded protein is CASSPTSSYNEQFF. The chain employs TRBV5-4 and TRBJ2-1; D may be TRBD2 (6 bases). V lost 4 bases, J lost 0 bases, and 8 bases lay in between. The germline V gene encodes CDR1 SGHNT and CDR2 YYREEE (reference sequence). The CDR3 sequence is 14 residues long. Combining the CDR3 with reference TRBV5-4 and TRBJ2-1 gives the whole variable domain ETGVTQSPTHLIKTRGQQVTLRCSSQSGHNTVSWYQQALGQGPQFIFQYYREEENGRGNFPPRFSGLQFPNYSSELNVNALELDDSALYLCASSPTSSYNEQFFGPGTRLTVL.

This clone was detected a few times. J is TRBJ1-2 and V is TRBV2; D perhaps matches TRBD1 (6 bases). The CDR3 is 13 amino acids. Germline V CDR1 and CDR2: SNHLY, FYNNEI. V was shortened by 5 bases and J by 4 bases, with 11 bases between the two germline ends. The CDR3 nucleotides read TGTGCCAGCAGTTCAGGGGACCCCTATGGCTACACCTTC. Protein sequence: CASSSGDPYGYTF.

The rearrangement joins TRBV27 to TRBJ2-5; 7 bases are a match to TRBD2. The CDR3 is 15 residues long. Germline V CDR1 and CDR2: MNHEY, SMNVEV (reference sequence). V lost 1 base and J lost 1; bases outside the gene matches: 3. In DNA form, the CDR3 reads TGTGCCAGCAGTTTATGGGGGGGATCCCAAGAGACCCAGTACTTC. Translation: CASSLWGGSQETQYF.

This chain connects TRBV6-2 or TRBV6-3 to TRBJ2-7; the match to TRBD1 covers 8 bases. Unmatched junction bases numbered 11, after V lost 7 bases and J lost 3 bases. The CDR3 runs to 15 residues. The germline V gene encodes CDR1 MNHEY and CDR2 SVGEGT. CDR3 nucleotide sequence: TGTGCCAGCAACCCCGCACTTGGACAGGGCTACGAGCAGTACTTC. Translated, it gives CASNPALGQGYEQYF.

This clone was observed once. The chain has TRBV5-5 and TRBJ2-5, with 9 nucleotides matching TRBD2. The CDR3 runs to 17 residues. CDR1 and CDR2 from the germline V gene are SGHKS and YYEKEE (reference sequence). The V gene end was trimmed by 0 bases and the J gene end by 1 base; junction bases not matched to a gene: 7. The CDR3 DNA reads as TGTGCCAGCAGCTTGGTCGCCGGCGGGGGGGCCCAAGAGACCCAGTACTTC. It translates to CASSLVAGGGAQETQYF.

The CDR3 DNA is TGTGCCAGCAGTGAACCTGGCCGGGGTTTTGGGACTGAAGCTTTCTTT. The encoded protein is CASSEPGRGFGTEAFF. This chain connects TRBV6-1 to TRBJ1-1, with D unresolved. The CDR3 is 16 amino acids. V lost 2 bases and J 5 bases, leaving 18 bases between the germline ends. Germline V gene data show CDR1 as MNHNS and CDR2 as SASEGT.

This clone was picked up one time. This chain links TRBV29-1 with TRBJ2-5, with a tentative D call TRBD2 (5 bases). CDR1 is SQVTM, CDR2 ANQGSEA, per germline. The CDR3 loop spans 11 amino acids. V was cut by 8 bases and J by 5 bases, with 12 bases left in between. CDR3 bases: TGCAGCTGCTCTCGAGGGGAGACCCAGTACTTC. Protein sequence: CSCSRGETQYF.

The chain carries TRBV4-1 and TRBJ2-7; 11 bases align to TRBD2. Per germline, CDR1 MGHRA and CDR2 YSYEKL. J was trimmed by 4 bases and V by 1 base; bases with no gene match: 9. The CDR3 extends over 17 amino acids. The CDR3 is CASSQVFSGGVYYEQYF. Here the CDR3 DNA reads TGCGCCAGCAGCCAAGTCTTTAGCGGGGGGGTTTATTACGAGCAGTACTTC.

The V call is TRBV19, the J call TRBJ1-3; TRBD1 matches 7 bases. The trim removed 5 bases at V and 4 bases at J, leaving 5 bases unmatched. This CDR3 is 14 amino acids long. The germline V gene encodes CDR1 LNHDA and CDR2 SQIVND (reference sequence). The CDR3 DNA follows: TGTGCCAGTAGTGATTACAGGGGAGGAAACACCATATATTTT. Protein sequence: CASSDYRGGNTIYF.

CDR3 protein: CASSEVGGGGTEAFF. CDR3 bases: TGTGCCAGCAGTGAAGTTGGGGGGGGCGGCACTGAAGCTTTCTTT. The J gene is TRBJ1-1, the V gene TRBV6-1, with a tentative D call TRBD1 (6 bases). V was pared by 1 base and J by 4 bases, with 13 bases between. This CDR3 contains 15 residues. Germline V CDR1 and CDR2: MNHNS, SASEGT.

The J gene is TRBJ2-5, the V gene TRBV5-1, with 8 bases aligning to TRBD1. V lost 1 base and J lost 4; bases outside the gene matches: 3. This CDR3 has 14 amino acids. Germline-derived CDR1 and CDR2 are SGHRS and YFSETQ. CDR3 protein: CASSLQGASETQYF. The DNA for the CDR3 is TGCGCCAGCAGCTTGCAGGGGGCATCAGAGACCCAGTACTTC.

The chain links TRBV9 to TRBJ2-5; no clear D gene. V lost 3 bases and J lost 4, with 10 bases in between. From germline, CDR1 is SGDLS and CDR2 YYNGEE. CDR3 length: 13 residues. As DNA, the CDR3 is TGTGCCAGCAGCGGGGCCCATGTAGAGACCCAGTACTTC. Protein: CASSGAHVETQYF.

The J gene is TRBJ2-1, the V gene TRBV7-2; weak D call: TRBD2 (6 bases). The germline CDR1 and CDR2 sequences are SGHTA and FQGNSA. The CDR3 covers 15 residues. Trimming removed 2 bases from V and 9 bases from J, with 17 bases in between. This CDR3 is CASSLRARGSGEQFF. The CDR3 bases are TGTGCCAGCAGCTTACGAGCGCGGGGATCAGGTGAGCAGTTCTTC.

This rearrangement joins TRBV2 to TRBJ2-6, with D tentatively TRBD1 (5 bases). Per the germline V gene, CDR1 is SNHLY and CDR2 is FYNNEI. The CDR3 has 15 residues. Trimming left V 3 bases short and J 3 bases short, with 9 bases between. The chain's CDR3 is CASSDQGYGANVLTF. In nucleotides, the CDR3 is TGTGCCAGCAGTGATCAGGGTTATGGGGCCAACGTCCTGACTTTC.

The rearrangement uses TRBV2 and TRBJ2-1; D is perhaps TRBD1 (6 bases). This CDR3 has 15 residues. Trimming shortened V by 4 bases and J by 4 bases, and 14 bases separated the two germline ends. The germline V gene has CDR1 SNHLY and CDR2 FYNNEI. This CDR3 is CASSVRGGLYNEQFF. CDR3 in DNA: TGTGCCAGCAGTGTCAGGGGCGGGTTGTACAATGAGCAGTTCTTC.

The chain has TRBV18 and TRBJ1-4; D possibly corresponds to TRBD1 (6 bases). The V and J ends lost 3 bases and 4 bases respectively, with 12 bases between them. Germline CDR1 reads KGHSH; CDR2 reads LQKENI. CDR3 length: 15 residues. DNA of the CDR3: TGTGCCAGCTCACCCAACAGGGTTGATAATGAAAAACTGTTTTTT. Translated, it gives CASSPNRVDNEKLFF. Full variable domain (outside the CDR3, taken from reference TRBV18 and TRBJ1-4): NAGVMQNPRHLVRRRGQEARLRCSPMKGHSHVYWYRQLPEEGLKFMVYLQKENIIDESGMPKERFSAEFPKEGPSILRIQQVVRGDSAAYFCASSPNRVDNEKLFFGSGTQLSVL.

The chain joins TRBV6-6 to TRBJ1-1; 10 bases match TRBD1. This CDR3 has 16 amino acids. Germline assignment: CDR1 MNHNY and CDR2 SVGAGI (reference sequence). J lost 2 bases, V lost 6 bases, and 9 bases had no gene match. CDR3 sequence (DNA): TGTGCCAGCAGCCCCCCTCGACAGGGGGCAAACACTGAAGCTTTCTTT. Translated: CASSPPRQGANTEAFF.